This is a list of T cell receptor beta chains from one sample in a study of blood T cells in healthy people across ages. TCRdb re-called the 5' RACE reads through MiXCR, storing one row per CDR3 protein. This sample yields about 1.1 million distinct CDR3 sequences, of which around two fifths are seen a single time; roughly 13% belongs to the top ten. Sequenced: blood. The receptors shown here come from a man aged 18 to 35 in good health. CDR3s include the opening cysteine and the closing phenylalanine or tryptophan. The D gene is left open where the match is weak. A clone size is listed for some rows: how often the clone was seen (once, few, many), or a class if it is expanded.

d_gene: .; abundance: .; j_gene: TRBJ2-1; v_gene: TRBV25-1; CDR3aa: CASTPTGRYNEQFF; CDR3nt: TGTGCCAGCACTCCGACAGGCCGTTACAATGAGCAGTTCTTC
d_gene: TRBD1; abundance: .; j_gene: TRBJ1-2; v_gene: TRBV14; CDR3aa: CASSQVNTGTADGYTF; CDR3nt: TGTGCCAGCAGCCAAGTGAATACCGGGACAGCCGACGGCTACACCTTC
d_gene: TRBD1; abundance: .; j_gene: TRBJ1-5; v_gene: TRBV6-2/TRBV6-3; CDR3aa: CASSSSGTAGQPQHF; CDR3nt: TGTGCCAGCAGTTCCTCCGGGACAGCAGGTCAGCCCCAGCATTTT
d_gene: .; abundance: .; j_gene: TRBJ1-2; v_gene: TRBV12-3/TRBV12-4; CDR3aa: CASSLSAVRRRGYTF; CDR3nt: TGTGCCAGCAGTTTATCGGCAGTCCGGCGGCGGGGCTACACCTTC
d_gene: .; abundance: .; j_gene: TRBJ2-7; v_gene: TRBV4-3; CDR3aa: CASSQVGPNHNEQYF; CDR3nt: TGCGCCAGCAGCCAAGTTGGTCCGAATCACAATGAGCAGTACTTC
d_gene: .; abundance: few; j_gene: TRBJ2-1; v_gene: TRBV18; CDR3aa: CASSSVSPNEQFF; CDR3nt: TGTGCCAGCTCATCCGTGTCTCCCAATGAGCAGTTCTTC
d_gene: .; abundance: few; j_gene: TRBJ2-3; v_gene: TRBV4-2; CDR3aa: CASSQTRNTDTQYF; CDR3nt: TGTGCCAGCAGCCAGACGAGAAACACAGATACGCAGTATTTT
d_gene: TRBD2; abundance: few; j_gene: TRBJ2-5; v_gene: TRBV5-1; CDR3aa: CASHMRLAYDQETQYF; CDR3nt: TGCGCCAGCCACATGAGACTAGCGTACGACCAAGAGACCCAGTACTTC
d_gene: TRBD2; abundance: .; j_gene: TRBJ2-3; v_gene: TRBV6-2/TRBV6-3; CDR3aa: CASSRGLAGGLSTDTQYF; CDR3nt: TGTGCCAGCAGTCGCGGACTAGCGGGGGGGCTGAGCACAGATACGCAGTATTTT
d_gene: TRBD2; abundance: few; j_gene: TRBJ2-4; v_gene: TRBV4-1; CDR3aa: CASSQGLAVDEQYF; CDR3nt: TGCGCCAGCAGCCAGGGACTAGCGGTAGATGAGCAGTACTTC
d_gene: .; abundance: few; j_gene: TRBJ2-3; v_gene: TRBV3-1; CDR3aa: CASSQDPGEITDTQYF; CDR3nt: TGTGCCAGCAGCCAAGATCCGGGGGAGATCACAGATACGCAGTATTTT
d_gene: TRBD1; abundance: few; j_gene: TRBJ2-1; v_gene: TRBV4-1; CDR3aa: CASSPRGHVEQFF; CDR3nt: TGCGCCAGCAGCCCCAGGGGGCACGTTGAGCAGTTCTTC
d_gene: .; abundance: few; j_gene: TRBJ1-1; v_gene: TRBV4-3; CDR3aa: CASSQDAPARASEAFF; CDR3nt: TGCGCCAGCAGCCAAGATGCCCCGGCTAGGGCTAGTGAAGCTTTCTTT